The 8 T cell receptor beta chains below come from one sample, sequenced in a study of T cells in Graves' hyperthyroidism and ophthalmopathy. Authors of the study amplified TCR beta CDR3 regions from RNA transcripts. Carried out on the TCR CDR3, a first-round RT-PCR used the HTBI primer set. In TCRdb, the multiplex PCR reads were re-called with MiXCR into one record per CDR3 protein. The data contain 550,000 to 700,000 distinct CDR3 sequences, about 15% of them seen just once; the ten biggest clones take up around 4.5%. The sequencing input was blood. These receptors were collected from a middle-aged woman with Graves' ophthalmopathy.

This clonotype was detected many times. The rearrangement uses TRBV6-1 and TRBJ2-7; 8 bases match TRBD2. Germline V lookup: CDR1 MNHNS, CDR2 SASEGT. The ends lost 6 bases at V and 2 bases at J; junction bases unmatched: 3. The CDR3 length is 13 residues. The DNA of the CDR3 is TGTGCCAGCAGCGGGAGGGGCCCCTACGAGCAGTACTTC. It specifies CASSGRGPYEQYF.

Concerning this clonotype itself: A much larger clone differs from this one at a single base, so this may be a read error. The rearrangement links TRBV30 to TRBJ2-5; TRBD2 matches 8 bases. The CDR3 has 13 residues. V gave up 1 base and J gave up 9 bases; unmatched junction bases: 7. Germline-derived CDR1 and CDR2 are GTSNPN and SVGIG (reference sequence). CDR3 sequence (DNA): TGTGCCTGGAGTGCTGCATCCGGGGGGGCCCAGTACTTC. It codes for CAWSAASGGAQYF.

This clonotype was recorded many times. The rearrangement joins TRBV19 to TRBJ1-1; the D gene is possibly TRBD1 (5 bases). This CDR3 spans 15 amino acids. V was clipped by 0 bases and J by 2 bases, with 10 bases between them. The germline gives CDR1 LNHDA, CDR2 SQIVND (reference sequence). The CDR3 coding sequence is TGTGCCAGTAGTATAGAGGGCAGGGACAACACTGAAGCTTTCTTT. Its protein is CASSIEGRDNTEAFF. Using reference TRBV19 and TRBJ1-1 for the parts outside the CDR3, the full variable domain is DGGITQSPKYLFRKEGQNVTLSCEQNLNHDAMYWYRQDPGQGLRLIYYSQIVNDFQKGDIAEGYSVSREKKESFPLTVTSAQKNPTAFYLCASSIEGRDNTEAFFGQGTRLTVV.

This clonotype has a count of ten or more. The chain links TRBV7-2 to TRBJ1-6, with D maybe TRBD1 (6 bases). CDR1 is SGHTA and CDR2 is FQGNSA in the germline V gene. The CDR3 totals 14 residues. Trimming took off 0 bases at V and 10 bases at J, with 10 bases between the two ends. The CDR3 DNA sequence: TGTGCCAGCAGCTTAGCTGGGACATACTCACCCCTCCACTTT. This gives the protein CASSLAGTYSPLHF.

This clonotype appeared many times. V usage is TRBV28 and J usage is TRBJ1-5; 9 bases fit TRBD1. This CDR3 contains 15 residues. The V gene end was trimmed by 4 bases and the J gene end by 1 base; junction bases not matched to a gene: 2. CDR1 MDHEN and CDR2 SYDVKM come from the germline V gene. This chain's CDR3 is CASSSGQGSNQPQHF. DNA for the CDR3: TGTGCCAGCAGTTCCGGACAGGGGAGCAATCAGCCCCAGCATTTT.

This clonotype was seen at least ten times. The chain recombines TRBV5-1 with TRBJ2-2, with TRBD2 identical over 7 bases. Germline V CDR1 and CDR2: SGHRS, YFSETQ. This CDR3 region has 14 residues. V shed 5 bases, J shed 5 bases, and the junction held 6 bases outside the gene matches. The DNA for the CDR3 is TGCGCCAGCAGTCGAACTAGCGTTACCGGGGAGCTGTTTTTT. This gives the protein CASSRTSVTGELFF.

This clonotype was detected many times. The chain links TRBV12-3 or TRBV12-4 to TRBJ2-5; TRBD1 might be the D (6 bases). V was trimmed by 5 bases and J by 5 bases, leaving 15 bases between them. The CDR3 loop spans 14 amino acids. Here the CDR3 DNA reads TGTGCCAGCAGTACTTACAGGGAGTGGGAGACCCAGTACTTC. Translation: CASSTYREWETQYF.

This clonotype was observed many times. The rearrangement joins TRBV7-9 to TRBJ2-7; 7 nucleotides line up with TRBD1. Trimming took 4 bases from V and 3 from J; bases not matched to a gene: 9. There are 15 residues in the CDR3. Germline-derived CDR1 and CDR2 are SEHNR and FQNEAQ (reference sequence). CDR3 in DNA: TGTGCCAGCAGCTCCGAGGACAGGAGCCACTACGAGCAGTACTTC. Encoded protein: CASSSEDRSHYEQYF.